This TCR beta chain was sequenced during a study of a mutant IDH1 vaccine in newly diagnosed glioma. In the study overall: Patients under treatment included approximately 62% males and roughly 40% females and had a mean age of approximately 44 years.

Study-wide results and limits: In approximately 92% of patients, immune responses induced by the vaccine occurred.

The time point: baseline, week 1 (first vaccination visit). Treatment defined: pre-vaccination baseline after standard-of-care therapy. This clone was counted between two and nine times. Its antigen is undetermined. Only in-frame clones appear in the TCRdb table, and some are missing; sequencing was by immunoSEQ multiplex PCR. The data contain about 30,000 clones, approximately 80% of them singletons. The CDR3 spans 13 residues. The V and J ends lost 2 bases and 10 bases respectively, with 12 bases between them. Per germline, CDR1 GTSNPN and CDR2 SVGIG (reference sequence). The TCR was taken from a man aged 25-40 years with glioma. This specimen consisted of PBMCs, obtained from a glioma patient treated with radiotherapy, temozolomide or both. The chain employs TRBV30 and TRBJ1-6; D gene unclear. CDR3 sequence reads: CAWSPKGSSPLHF. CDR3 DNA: TGTGCCTGGAGTCCAAAAGGGAGCTCACCCCTCCACTTT. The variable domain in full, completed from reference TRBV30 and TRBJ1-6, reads SQTIHQWPATLVQPVGSPLSLECTVEGTSNPNLYWYRQAAGRGLQLLFYSVGIGQISSEVPQNLSASRPQDRQFILSSKKLLLSDSGFYLCAWSPKGSSPLHFGNGTRLTVT.